A selection of T cell receptor beta chains follows, all from one sample in a study of post-analysis software for immune sequencing data. TCRdb re-derived calls from the PCR reads in MiXCR, one entry per CDR3 protein. The table has 600,000 to 700,000 distinct CDR3 sequences, 59% seen once. The material sequenced was blood. These TCRs come from a girl aged 2 to 10 with multiple sclerosis. Each CDR3 is given with its conserved first and last residue. D genes are given only for firm matches. A row's size may be missing; if present it is once, few, many or a size class.

few,TRBV5-5,TRBJ2-3,TRBD2,TGTGCCAGCAGTCTAGCGGGAGCCACAGATACGCAGTATTTT,CASSLAGATDTQYF
-,TRBV5-5,TRBJ2-1,TRBD2,TGTGCCAGCAGCCCCCGGTTAGCGGGGGGGTATCCCTCCTACAATGAGCAGTTCTTC,CASSPRLAGGYPSYNEQFF
-,TRBV5-1,TRBJ1-2,-,TGCGCCAGCAGCTTGGTCGAACGGAACTATGGCTACACCTTC,CASSLVERNYGYTF
-,TRBV10-3,TRBJ2-7,TRBD1,TGTGCCATCAGTCCACCGGGACAGACATACGAGCAGTACTTC,CAISPPGQTYEQYF
few,TRBV6-6,TRBJ2-3,-,TGTGCCAGCAGTCCCCGGATTGGTGAAGATACGCAGTATTTT,CASSPRIGEDTQYF
few,TRBV29-1,TRBJ1-1,-,TGCAGCGTTGTTTCCAGTTTCGACACTGAAGCTTTCTTT,CSVVSSFDTEAFF
-,TRBV7-2,TRBJ2-3,TRBD2,TGTGCCAGCAGCTTAACTAGCGGGAGAGCAGATACGCAGTATTTT,CASSLTSGRADTQYF
-,TRBV20-1,TRBJ2-1,-,TGCAGTGCTAGAGATCCTGGGGGACACAGCTACAATGAGCAGTTCTTC,CSARDPGGHSYNEQFF
many,TRBV28,TRBJ2-7,-,TGTGCCAGCAGTTCCCCCTACGAGCAGTACTTC,CASSSPYEQYF
few,TRBV5-5,TRBJ2-5,-,TGTGCCAGCAGCCATCCCCGAGAGACCCAGTACTTC,CASSHPRETQYF
once,TRBV6-5,TRBJ2-7,-,TGTGCCAGCAGTTACGGCCGAAGCGGGTACGAGCAGTACTTC,CASSYGRSGYEQYF
once,TRBV4-3,TRBJ1-6,-,TGCGCCAGCAGCCAAGGAGTGGGGAGTTCACCCCTCCACTTT,CASSQGVGSSPLHF
-,TRBV7-2,TRBJ2-1,TRBD1,TGTGCCAGCAGCGTCCGGGACAGGGATTTGGATGAGCAGTTCTTC,CASSVRDRDLDEQFF
-,TRBV5-1,TRBJ1-2,-,TGCGCCAGCAGCCTACTACGGGGTTTCGATGGCTACACCTTC,CASSLLRGFDGYTF
-,TRBV7-2,TRBJ2-5,-,TGTGCCAGCAGCTCCGGACCGCCCACGACCCAGTACTTC,CASSSGPPTTQYF
-,TRBV10-3,TRBJ1-2,-,TGTGCCATCAGTACCCAGGACGGCTATGGCTACACCTTC,CAISTQDGYGYTF
-,TRBV15,TRBJ2-1,TRBD2,TGTGCCACCAGCAGAGCCATTGGGGCTAGCGGGAGCAATGAGCAGTTCTTC,CATSRAIGASGSNEQFF
few,TRBV4-1,TRBJ2-7,-,TGCGCCAGCAGCCAACAACAGGCCTACGAGCAGTACTTC,CASSQQQAYEQYF
-,TRBV5-5,TRBJ1-2,-,TGTGCCAGCAGCTTGCTGTCTTGGGACGGCTACACCTTC,CASSLLSWDGYTF
-,TRBV6-6,TRBJ2-2,TRBD1,TGTGCCAGCAGGTTACAGGGGGCGTGGAGAACCGGGGAGCTGTTTTTT,CASRLQGAWRTGELFF
-,TRBV5-1,TRBJ2-1,TRBD2,TGCGCCAGCAGCCCGGGGGGACTAGCGGGGGGCAATGAGCAGTTCTTC,CASSPGGLAGGNEQFF
-,TRBV20-1,TRBJ2-3,TRBD2,TGCAGTGCTGTGGGGGCGGCTAGCGGGAGCTCAGATACGCAGTATTTT,CSAVGAASGSSDTQYF
-,TRBV7-6,TRBJ2-5,TRBD2,TGTGCCAGCAGCTTTAGCGGGAGGGTGGTAAGAGGGACCCAGTACTTC,CASSFSGRVVRGTQYF
few,TRBV7-9,TRBJ2-1,TRBD2,TGTGCCAGCAGCTTTCGGGAGGGCTCCTACAATGAGCAGTTCTTC,CASSFREGSYNEQFF
-,TRBV6-2/TRBV6-3,TRBJ2-5,-,TGTGCCAGCAGGAGGACTACCCTTACCGGGACCCAGTACTTC,CASRRTTLTGTQYF